This T cell receptor beta chain was recovered during a study of cytomegalovirus exposure and HLA in healthy donors. As for the study in general: Most donors, about 77% of several hundred genotyped, fell in the Caucasian-associated ancestry cluster.

V gave up 7 bases and J gave up 0 bases; unmatched junction bases: 2. Germline V gene data show CDR1 as SQVTM and CDR2 as ANQGSEA. CDR3 length equals 12 residues. PCR amplification relied on 60 Vbeta primers (plus 13 Jbeta primers). The repertoire was sequenced with immunoSEQ multiplex PCR; TCRdb's copy has only in-frame clones and lacks some. This repertoire shows roughly 120,000 clones, about 81% found once; its top ten account for about 1.1%. The source material was PBMCs. This receptor was obtained from a woman aged 25-40 years in good health and CMV-seronegative. The V call is TRBV29-1, the J call TRBJ2-5; 7 bases fit TRBD1. The CDR3 region is CSAGQDQETQYF. The CDR3 coding sequence is TGCAGCGCCGGACAGGACCAAGAGACCCAGTACTTC.